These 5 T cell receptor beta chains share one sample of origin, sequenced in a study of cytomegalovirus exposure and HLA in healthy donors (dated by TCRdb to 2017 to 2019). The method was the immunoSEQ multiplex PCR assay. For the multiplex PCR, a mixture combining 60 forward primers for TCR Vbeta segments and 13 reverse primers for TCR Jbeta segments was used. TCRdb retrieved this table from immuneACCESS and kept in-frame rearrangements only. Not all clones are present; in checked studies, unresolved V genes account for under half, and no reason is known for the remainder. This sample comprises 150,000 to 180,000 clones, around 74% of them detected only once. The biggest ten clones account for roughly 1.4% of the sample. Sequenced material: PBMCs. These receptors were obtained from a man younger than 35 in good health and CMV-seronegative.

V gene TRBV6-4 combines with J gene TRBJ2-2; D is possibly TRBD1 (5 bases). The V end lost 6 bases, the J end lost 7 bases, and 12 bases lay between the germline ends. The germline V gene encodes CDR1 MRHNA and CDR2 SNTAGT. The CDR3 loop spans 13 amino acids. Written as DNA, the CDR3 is TGTGCCAGCAGACCAGGGCTGGTCGGGGAGCTGTTTTTT. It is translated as CASRPGLVGELFF.

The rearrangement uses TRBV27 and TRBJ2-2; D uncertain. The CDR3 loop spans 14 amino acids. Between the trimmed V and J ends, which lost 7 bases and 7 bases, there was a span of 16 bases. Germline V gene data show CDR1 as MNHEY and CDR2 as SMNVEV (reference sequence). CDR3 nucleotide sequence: TGTGCCAGCACCCAGTTTAGCCGATTCGGGGAGCTGTTTTTT. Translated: CASTQFSRFGELFF.

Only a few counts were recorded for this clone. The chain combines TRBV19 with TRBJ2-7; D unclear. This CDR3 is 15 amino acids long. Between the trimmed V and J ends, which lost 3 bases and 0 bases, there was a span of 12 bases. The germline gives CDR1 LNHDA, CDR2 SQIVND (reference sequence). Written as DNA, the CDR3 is TGTGCCAGTAGTATGTCCCCACAGCACTCCTACGAGCAGTACTTC. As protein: CASSMSPQHSYEQYF.

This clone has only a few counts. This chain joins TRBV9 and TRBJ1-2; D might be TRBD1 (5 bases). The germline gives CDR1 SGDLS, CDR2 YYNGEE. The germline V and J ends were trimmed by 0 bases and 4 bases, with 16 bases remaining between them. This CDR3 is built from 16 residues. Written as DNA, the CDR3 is TGTGCCAGCAGCGTAGAGCCCGGGGGGGTTCTCTATGGCTACACCTTC. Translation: CASSVEPGGVLYGYTF.

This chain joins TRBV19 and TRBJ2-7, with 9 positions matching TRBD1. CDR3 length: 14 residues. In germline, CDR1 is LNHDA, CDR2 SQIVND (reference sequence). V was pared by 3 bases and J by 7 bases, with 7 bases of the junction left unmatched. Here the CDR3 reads CASSMVQGAREQYF. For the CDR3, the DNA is TGTGCCAGTAGTATGGTACAGGGGGCAAGAGAGCAGTACTTC.